The clone carrying this T cell receptor beta chain was seen ten or more times. Its antigen is unknown. These data belong to a study of T cells in Graves' hyperthyroidism and ophthalmopathy. The study's findings and limits: Most expanded thyroid clonotypes above 0.001 recurred in blood.

TCR beta CDR3 sequences were amplified from RNA transcripts. During a first-round RT-PCR of the TCR CDR3, the HTBI primer set was used. TCRdb re-called the multiplex PCR reads with MiXCR, one entry per CDR3 protein. This table holds 250,000 to 300,000 distinct CDR3 sequences, about 15% found once. The CDR3 is 17 residues long. The V end lost 2 bases, the J end lost 4 bases, and 20 bases lay between the germline ends. Germline V gives CDR1 MNHEY, CDR2 SVGAGI. PBMCs were obtained from about 9.9 ml fresh peripheral blood. The chain links TRBV6-5 to TRBJ1-2, with unresolved D. Material for sequencing was blood. The TCR comes from a woman in her thirties or forties with Graves' hyperthyroidism that later progressed to Graves' ophthalmopathy. In nucleotides, the CDR3 is TGTGCCAGCAGTTACCTGGTCGGACGTAACTCTCTCTATGGCTACACCTTC. Amino acids: CASSYLVGRNSLYGYTF.